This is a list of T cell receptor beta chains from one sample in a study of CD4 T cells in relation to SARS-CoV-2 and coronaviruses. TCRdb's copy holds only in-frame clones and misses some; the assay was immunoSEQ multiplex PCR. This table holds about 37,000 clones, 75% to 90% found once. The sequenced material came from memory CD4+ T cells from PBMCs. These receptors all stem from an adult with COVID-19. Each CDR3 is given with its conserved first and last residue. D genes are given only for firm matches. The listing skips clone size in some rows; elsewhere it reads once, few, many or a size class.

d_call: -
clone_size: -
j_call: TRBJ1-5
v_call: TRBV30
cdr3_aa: CAWSGGGTQPQHF
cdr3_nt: TGTGCCTGGAGTGGCGGGGGAACCCAGCCCCAGCATTTT

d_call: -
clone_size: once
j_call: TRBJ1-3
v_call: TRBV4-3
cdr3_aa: CASSQGAGSGNTIYF
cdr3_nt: TGCGCCAGCAGCCAAGGCGCGGGCTCTGGAAACACCATATATTTT

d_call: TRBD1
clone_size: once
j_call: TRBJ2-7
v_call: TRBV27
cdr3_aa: CASSLFGTGEPYEQYF
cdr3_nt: TGTGCCAGCAGTTTATTTGGGACAGGGGAACCCTACGAGCAGTACTTC

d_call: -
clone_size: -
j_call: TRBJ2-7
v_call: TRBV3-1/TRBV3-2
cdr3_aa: CASSPAEGLGYEQYF
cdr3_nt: TGTGCCAGCAGCCCAGCAGAGGGCCTGGGCTACGAGCAGTACTTC

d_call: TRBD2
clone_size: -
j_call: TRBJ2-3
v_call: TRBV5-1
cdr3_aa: CASSLVGRAGDTQYF
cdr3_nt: TGCGCCAGCAGCTTGGTGGGGAGGGCCGGAGATACGCAGTATTTT

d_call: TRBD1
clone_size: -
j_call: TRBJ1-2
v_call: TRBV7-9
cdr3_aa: CASSIHSGQGSYGYTF
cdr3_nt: TGTGCCAGCAGTATCCATTCGGGACAGGGATCCTATGGCTACACCTTC

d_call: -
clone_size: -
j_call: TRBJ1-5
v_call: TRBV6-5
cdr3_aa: CASNLDILSNQPQHF
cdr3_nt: TGTGCCAGCAACCTAGACATATTAAGCAATCAGCCCCAGCATTTT

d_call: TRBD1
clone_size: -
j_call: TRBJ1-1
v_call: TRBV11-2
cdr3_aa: CASSQGGYAFF
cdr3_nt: TGTGCCAGCAGCCAGGGGGGGTACGCTTTCTTT

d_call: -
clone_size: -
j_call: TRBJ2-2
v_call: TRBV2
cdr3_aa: CASSDRGELFF
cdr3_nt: TGTGCCAGCAGTGATCGCGGGGAGCTGTTTTTT

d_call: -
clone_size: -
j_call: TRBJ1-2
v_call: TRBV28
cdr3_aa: CASSLSRANYGYTF
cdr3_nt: TGTGCCAGCAGTTTAAGCAGGGCCAACTATGGCTACACCTTC

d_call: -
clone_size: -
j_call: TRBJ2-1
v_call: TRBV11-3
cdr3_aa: CASSLDPGDEQFF
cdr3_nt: TGTGCCAGCAGCTTAGATCCAGGCGATGAGCAGTTCTTC

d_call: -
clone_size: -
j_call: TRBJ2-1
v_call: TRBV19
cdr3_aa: CASSTTSPGLSYNEQFF
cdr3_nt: TGTGCCAGTAGCACGACATCCCCGGGTCTTTCGTACAATGAGCAGTTCTTC

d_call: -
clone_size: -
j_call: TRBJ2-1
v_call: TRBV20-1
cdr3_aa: CSASRGEQFF
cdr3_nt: TGCAGTGCTAGTAGGGGGGAGCAGTTCTTC

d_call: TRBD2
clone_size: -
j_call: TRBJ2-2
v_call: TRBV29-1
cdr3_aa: CSVEKREAGELFF
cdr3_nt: TGCAGCGTTGAAAAGCGGGAGGCCGGGGAGCTGTTTTTT

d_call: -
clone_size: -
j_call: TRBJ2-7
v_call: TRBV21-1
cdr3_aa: CASSPHQLLTYSYEQYF
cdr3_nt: TGTGCCAGCAGCCCCCATCAACTTCTAACGTACTCCTACGAGCAGTACTTC

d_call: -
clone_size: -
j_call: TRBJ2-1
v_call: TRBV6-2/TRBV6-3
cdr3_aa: CASSLGAGAHSYNEQFF
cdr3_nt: TGTGCCAGCAGTCTAGGGGCGGGCGCCCACTCCTACAATGAGCAGTTCTTC

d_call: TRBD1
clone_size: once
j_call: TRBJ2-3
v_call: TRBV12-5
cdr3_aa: CASGFGQGTDTQYF
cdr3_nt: TGTGCTAGTGGTTTTGGACAGGGGACAGATACGCAGTATTTT

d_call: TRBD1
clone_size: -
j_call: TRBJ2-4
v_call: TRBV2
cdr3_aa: CASSPQGYIQYF
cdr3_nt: TGTGCCAGCAGTCCACAGGGGTACATTCAGTACTTC

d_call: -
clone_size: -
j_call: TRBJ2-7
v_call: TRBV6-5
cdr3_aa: CASSQRSGGEQYF
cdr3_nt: TGTGCCAGCAGTCAGAGGTCTGGGGGGGAGCAGTACTTC

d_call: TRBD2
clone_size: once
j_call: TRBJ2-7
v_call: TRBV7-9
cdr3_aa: CASSLGGLAKGEQYF
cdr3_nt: TGTGCCAGCAGCTTAGGGGGACTAGCGAAGGGCGAGCAGTACTTC

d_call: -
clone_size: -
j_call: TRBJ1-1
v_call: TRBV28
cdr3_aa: CASQQPGVNTEAFF
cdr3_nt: TGTGCCAGCCAACAACCAGGGGTGAACACTGAAGCTTTCTTT

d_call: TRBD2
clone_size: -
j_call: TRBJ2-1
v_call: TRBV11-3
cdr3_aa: CASSLSLMGTSGKDEQFF
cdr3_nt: TGTGCCAGCAGCTTAAGTCTTATGGGGACTAGCGGGAAGGATGAGCAGTTCTTC

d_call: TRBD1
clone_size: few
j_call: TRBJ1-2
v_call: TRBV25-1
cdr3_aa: CASSTGGSYGYTF
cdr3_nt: TGTGCCAGCAGCACAGGGGGCAGCTATGGCTACACCTTC

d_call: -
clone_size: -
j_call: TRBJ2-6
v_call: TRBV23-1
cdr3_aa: CASSSVLTF
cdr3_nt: TGCGCCAGCAGCTCTGTCCTGACTTTC

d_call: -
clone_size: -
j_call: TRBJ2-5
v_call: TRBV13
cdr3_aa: CASSGRKGPQETQYF
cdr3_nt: TGTGCCAGCAGTGGGCGTAAGGGCCCCCAAGAGACCCAGTACTTC

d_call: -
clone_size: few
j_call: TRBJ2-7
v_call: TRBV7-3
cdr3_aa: CARRIPLEQYF
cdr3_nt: TGTGCCAGAAGAATCCCCCTCGAGCAGTACTTC

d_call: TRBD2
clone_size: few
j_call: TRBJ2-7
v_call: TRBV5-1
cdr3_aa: CASRIGTSGTNEQYF
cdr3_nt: TGCGCCAGCAGGATTGGGACTAGCGGGACTAACGAGCAGTACTTC

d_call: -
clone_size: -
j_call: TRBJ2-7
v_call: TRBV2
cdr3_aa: CASSPTGLPYEQYF
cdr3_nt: TGTGCCAGCAGTCCTACAGGGCTCCCCTACGAGCAGTACTTC

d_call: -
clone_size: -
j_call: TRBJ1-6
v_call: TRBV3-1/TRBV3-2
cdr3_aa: CASSRRGPSYNSPLHF
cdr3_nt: TGTGCCAGCAGCCGGAGGGGTCCCTCCTATAATTCACCCCTCCACTTT

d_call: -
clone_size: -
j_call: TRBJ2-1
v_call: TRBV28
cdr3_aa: CASSLPGARREQFF
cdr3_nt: TGTGCCAGCAGTTTACCAGGGGCTCGTCGTGAGCAGTTCTTC

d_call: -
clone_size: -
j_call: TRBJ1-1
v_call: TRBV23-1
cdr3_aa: CAREGGAVGRTEAFF
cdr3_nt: TGCGCCAGGGAGGGGGGGGCTGTTGGAAGAACTGAAGCTTTCTTT

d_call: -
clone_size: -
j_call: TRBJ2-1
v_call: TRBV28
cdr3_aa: CASSFYPIGTVGNNEQFF
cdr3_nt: TGTGCCAGCAGTTTTTATCCCATCGGGACGGTTGGGAACAATGAGCAGTTCTTC

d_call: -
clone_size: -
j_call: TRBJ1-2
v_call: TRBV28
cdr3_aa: CASLRWGPQGVYGYTF
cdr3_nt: TGTGCCAGCCTCCGGTGGGGCCCACAGGGCGTATATGGCTACACCTTC

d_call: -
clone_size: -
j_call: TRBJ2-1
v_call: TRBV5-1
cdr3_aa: CASSLVVVDSYNEQFF
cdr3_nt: TGCGCCAGCAGCTTGGTGGTAGTCGACTCCTACAATGAGCAGTTCTTC

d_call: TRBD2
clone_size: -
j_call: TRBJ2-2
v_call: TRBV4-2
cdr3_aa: CASYAGTSGRVTGELFF
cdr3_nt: TGTGCCAGCTATGCCGGGACTAGCGGGAGGGTTACCGGGGAGCTGTTTTTT

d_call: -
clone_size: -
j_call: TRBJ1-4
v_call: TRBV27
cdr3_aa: CATAPGWNEKLFF
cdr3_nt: TGTGCCACCGCCCCGGGTTGGAATGAAAAACTGTTTTTT

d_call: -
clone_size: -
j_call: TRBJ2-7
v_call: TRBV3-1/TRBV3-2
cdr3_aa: CASSQGVGFYEQYF
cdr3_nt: TGTGCCAGCAGCCAAGGTGTAGGGTTCTACGAGCAGTACTTC

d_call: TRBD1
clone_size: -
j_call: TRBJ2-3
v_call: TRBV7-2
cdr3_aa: CASGQGADTQYF
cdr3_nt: TGTGCCAGCGGACAGGGGGCAGATACGCAGTATTTT

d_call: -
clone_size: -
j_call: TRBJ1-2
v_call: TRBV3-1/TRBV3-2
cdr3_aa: CASSQDYYGYTF
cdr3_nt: TGTGCCAGCAGCCAAGATTACTATGGCTACACCTTC

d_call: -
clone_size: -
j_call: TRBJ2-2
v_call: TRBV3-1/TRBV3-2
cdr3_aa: CASSQVLITGELFF
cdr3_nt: TGTGCCAGCAGCCAAGTCTTAATCACCGGGGAGCTGTTTTTT

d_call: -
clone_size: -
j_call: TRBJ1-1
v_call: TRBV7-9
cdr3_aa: CASSPAVQGSAEAFF
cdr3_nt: TGTGCCAGCAGCCCAGCTGTACAGGGTAGCGCTGAAGCTTTCTTT

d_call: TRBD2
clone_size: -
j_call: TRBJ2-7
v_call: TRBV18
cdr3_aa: CASSPSGRWNEQYF
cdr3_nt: TGTGCCAGCTCACCTAGCGGGAGGTGGAACGAGCAGTACTTC

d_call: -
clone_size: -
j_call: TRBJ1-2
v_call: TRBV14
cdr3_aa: CASSPPHSGYTF
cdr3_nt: TGTGCCAGCAGCCCCCCTCACTCTGGCTACACCTTC

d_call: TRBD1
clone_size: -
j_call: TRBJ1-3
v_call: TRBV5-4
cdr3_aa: CASSVRTGAGNTIYF
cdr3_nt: TGTGCCAGCAGCGTGCGGACAGGGGCTGGAAACACCATATATTTT

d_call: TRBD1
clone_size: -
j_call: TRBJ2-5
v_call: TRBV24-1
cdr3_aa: CATSDPGTGGRETQYF
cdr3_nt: TGTGCCACCAGTGACCCCGGGACAGGGGGCAGAGAGACCCAGTACTTC

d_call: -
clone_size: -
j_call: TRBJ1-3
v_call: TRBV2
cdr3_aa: CASSVMVGTGNTIYF
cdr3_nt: TGTGCCAGCAGTGTAATGGTTGGCACTGGAAACACCATATATTTT

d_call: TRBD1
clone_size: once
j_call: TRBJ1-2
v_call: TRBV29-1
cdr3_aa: CSVDRSRTGIDGYTF
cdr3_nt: TGCAGCGTTGATCGATCCCGGACAGGGATCGATGGCTACACCTTC

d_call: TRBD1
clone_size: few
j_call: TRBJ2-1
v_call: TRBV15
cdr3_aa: CATSSNRGSYNEQFF
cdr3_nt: TGTGCCACCAGCAGTAACAGGGGCTCCTACAATGAGCAGTTCTTC

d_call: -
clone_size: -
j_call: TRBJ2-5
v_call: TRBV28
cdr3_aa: CASSLISAGKTQYF
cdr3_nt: TGTGCCAGCAGTTTAATCTCTGCCGGGAAGACCCAGTACTTC

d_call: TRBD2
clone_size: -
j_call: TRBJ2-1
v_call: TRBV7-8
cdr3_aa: CASSLGLAGGGNEQFF
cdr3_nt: TGTGCCAGCAGCTTAGGACTGGCGGGAGGGGGGAATGAGCAGTTCTTC